The T cell receptor beta chain under discussion was sequenced for a study of T-cell memory formation after mild COVID-19. For the study at large: In these data, TCR clusters were largely donor specific.

Of note for this clonotype: As yet, its antigen is unknown.

Findings and limits, study-wide: Later expanders leaned CD4+, whereas clones that contracted between day 15 and 85 were balanced CD4/CD8. Within pre-infection memory, some responding clones were found, suggesting cross-reactive memory joined.

A 5'RACE reaction primed in the constant segment made cDNA libraries of TCR alpha and TCR beta, and these carried sample barcodes and UMIs. TCRdb reanalysed the 5' RACE reads using MiXCR and keeps one entry per CDR3 protein. The table has just under 550,000 distinct CDR3 sequences, about a fifth seen once. The receptor was isolated from an adult woman who had mild COVID-19 (a few samples of this study predate the infection). Cell type and time point are not known. Sequencing was carried out using PBMCs or a T cell subset sorted from them (not recorded which).

The CDR3 loop reads CASSLSGQGETQYF. CDR3 in DNA: TGTGCCAGCAGCTTAAGCGGACAAGGAGAGACCCAGTACTTC. This chain connects TRBV7-2 to TRBJ2-5; D tentatively reads TRBD1 or TRBD2 (5 bases each). The germline CDR1 and CDR2 sequences are SGHTA and FQGNSA. The CDR3 contains 14 residues. V was shortened by 2 bases and J by 4 bases, with 11 bases between the two germline ends.